The 21 T cell receptor beta chains presented below share a single source sample, sequenced in a study of a mutant IDH1 vaccine in newly diagnosed glioma. This table comes from immunoSEQ multiplex PCR, and its TCRdb copy is limited to in-frame clones, with some not included. The repertoire holds approximately 38,000 clones, with 70% to 90% as singletons. Antigens for these TCRs are unknown. Time point denoted: week 5, during vaccination. Every single dose of the vaccine, 300 ug of mutant IDH1 20-mer peptide, came with topical imiquimod. The source was PBMCs, collected from a glioma patient whose treatment included an IDH1 peptide vaccine. These receptors were taken from a man aged 35 to 55 with glioma.

The chain links TRBV2 to TRBJ2-3; TRBD1 might be the D (6 bases). CDR1 is SNHLY, CDR2 FYNNEI, per germline. The CDR3 extends over 13 amino acids. The V and J ends lost 5 bases and 5 bases respectively, with 11 bases between them. The chain's CDR3 is CASSPTGLDTQYF. The CDR3 DNA follows: TGTGCCAGCAGTCCTACAGGGCTAGATACGCAGTATTTT.

The gene calls are TRBV4-3 and TRBJ1-3; D not resolved. CDR1 and CDR2 (germline): LGHNA, YSLEER. V gave up 0 bases and J gave up 0 bases, with 12 bases separating them. This CDR3 spans 17 amino acids. CDR3 amino acids: CASSQDGRSSSGNTIYF. The CDR3 coding sequence is TGCGCCAGCAGCCAAGATGGAAGGTCCTCCTCTGGAAACACCATATATTTT.

This sequence joins TRBV18 and TRBJ2-5, with 7 bases fitting TRBD2. J gave up 1 base and V 0 bases, and 2 bases lay outside the gene matches. The germline CDR1 and CDR2 sequences are KGHSH and LQKENI. The CDR3 loop spans 15 amino acids. The CDR3 nucleotides are TGTGCCAGCTCACCACCCTCTAGCGGCCAAGAGACCCAGTACTTC. It translates to CASSPPSSGQETQYF.

This chain uses TRBV7-6 with TRBJ2-1; 7 bases agree with TRBD2. The CDR3 length is 14 residues. The V gene end was trimmed by 3 bases and the J gene end by 4 bases; junction bases not matched to a gene: 3. Germline V gives CDR1 SGHVS, CDR2 FNYEAQ. The CDR3 protein is CASSFPSGYNEQFF. The CDR3 nucleotides read TGTGCCAGCAGCTTCCCTAGCGGTTACAATGAGCAGTTCTTC.

This sequence joins TRBV6-5 and TRBJ2-2; D uncertain. The CDR3 spans 13 residues. The V end lost 6 bases, the J end lost 7 bases, and 12 bases lay between the germline ends. The germline gives CDR1 MNHEY, CDR2 SVGAGI. In DNA form, the CDR3 reads TGTGCCAGCAGCCTACGACCGAGCGGGGAGCTGTTTTTT. As protein: CASSLRPSGELFF.

The chain links TRBV10-3 to TRBJ2-7; D is perhaps TRBD1 (5 bases). Trimming pared 9 bases from V and 1 base from J, leaving 10 bases between. Germline values: CDR1 ENHRY, CDR2 SYGVKD. CDR3 size: 12 residues. Written as DNA, the CDR3 is TGTGCCATAGGGGCTAGTTCCTACGAGCAGTACTTC. It encodes CAIGASSYEQYF.

The chain carries TRBV5-6 and TRBJ2-3; 7 positions match TRBD2. V lost 4 bases, J lost 5 bases, and 10 bases stayed unmatched. In germline, CDR1 is SGHDT, CDR2 YYEEEE. There are 15 residues in the CDR3. CDR3 in amino acids: CASSPAGGSRDTQYF. The CDR3 nucleotides read TGTGCCAGCAGCCCGGCCGGCGGGAGTAGAGATACGCAGTATTTT.

There are a few counts of this clone. This chain links TRBV28 with TRBJ2-7; D is undetermined. CDR1 and CDR2 from the germline V gene are MDHEN and SYDVKM. Trimming took off 2 bases at V and 2 bases at J, with 4 bases between the two ends. This CDR3 region has 12 residues. This CDR3 is CASSLQAYEQYF. DNA for the CDR3: TGTGCCAGCAGTTTACAGGCCTACGAGCAGTACTTC.

The genes are TRBV2 and TRBJ2-7; TRBD2 aligns across 10 bases. V trimming: 4 bases; J trimming: 2 bases; junction bases outside the gene matches: 5. Per germline, CDR1 SNHLY and CDR2 FYNNEI. CDR3 size: 15 residues. CDR3 in DNA: TGTGCCAGCAGTGCACTAGCGGGGAGGACCTACGAGCAGTACTTC. As protein: CASSALAGRTYEQYF. Looking up the rest from reference TRBV2 and TRBJ2-7 gives the full variable domain: EPEVTQTPSHQVTQMGQEVILRCVPISNHLYFYWYRQILGQKVEFLVSFYNNEISEKSEIFDDQFSVERPDGSNFTLKIRSTKLEDSAMYFCASSALAGRTYEQYFGPGTRLTVT.

This clone has only a few counts. The chain uses TRBV6-1 and TRBJ2-2, with 10 positions matching TRBD2. This CDR3 spans 15 amino acids. The germline V gene has CDR1 MNHNS and CDR2 SASEGT. The trim removed 2 bases at V and 7 bases at J, leaving 4 bases unmatched. The CDR3 is CASSESGRVFGELFF. CDR3 bases: TGTGCCAGCAGTGAAAGCGGGAGGGTTTTCGGGGAGCTGTTTTTT.

The rearrangement uses TRBV2 and TRBJ2-2; D may be TRBD1 (6 bases). Germline V lookup: CDR1 SNHLY, CDR2 FYNNEI. Between the trimmed V and J ends, which lost 6 bases and 0 bases, there was a span of 11 bases. There are 15 residues in the CDR3. CDR3 sequence: CASRKEGANTGELFF. The DNA for the CDR3 is TGTGCCAGCAGGAAAGAGGGGGCGAACACCGGGGAGCTGTTTTTT. Variable domain in full (rest from reference TRBV2 and TRBJ2-2): EPEVTQTPSHQVTQMGQEVILRCVPISNHLYFYWYRQILGQKVEFLVSFYNNEISEKSEIFDDQFSVERPDGSNFTLKIRSTKLEDSAMYFCASRKEGANTGELFFGEGSRLTVL.

The chain joins TRBV5-1 to TRBJ2-7, with D unresolved. CDR3 length: 12 residues. V lost 3 bases, J lost 2 bases, and 6 bases lay in between. Germline CDR1 is SGHRS and CDR2 is YFSETQ. The CDR3 sequence: CASSSSAYEQYF. In DNA form, the CDR3 reads TGCGCCAGCAGCTCTTCAGCCTACGAGCAGTACTTC.

The genes are TRBV4-2 and TRBJ1-1; D is ambiguous. The CDR3 loop spans 14 amino acids. Germline assignment: CDR1 LGHNA and CDR2 YNFKEQ. Trimming removed 6 bases from V and 0 bases from J, with 11 bases in between. CDR3 sequence (DNA): TGTGCCAGCAGTCCCAGGAGGGTGAACACTGAAGCTTTCTTT. As protein: CASSPRRVNTEAFF.

This clone occurred once. The chain couples TRBV7-9 to TRBJ2-7, with 8 nucleotides matching TRBD1. Germline V lookup: CDR1 SEHNR, CDR2 FQNEAQ (reference sequence). The V and J ends lost 5 bases and 3 bases, in that order; junction bases with no gene match: 6. The CDR3 has 14 amino acids. The CDR3 DNA reads as TGTGCCAGCAGCCCCGACAGGGGTTTCTACGAGCAGTACTTC. As protein: CASSPDRGFYEQYF.

This chain links TRBV25-1 with TRBJ2-7; D remains ambiguous. Germline lookup yields CDR1 MGHDK and CDR2 SYGVNS. The length of the CDR3 is 12 residues. Trimming took off 5 bases at V and 4 bases at J, with 9 bases between the two ends. CDR3 sequence (DNA): TGTGCCAGCAGTCCAGGCTTTTACGAGCAGTACTTC. Translating it yields CASSPGFYEQYF.

The gene calls are TRBV5-1 and TRBJ2-1; 7 nucleotides agree with TRBD1. Trimming removed 4 bases from V and 3 bases from J; junction bases left unmatched: 4. Looked up from germline, CDR1 is SGHRS and CDR2 is YFSETQ. This CDR3 is built from 14 residues. This CDR3 reads CASSTGQLYNEQFF. Here the CDR3 DNA reads TGCGCCAGCAGCACGGGACAGCTCTACAATGAGCAGTTCTTC.

This clone was seen more than once but under ten times. The genes are TRBV6-4 and TRBJ1-5; D remains unclear. Germline CDR1 and CDR2: MRHNA and SNTAGT. Trimming stripped 4 bases from V and 7 bases from J, with 11 bases between. The CDR3 spans 13 residues. CDR3 region: CASSAEEGQPQHF. CDR3 DNA sequence: TGTGCCAGCAGTGCGGAGGAAGGCCAGCCCCAGCATTTT.

This rearrangement joins TRBV11-2 to TRBJ1-1, with 8 bases fitting TRBD1. Germline V gene data show CDR1 as SGHAT and CDR2 as FQNNGV. V lost 1 base, J lost 1 base, and 5 bases stayed unmatched. The CDR3 extends over 16 amino acids. CDR3 DNA: TGTGCCAGCAGCTTAGCCCTCGGACAGGGGAACACTGAAGCTTTCTTT. Its protein product is CASSLALGQGNTEAFF.

The chain joins TRBV5-1 to TRBJ2-1; 7 bases agree with TRBD2. V lost 0 bases, J lost 8 bases, and 14 bases stayed unmatched. The CDR3 loop spans 17 amino acids. The germline V gene encodes CDR1 SGHRS and CDR2 YFSETQ. CDR3 sequence reads: CASSLVLGSGREDEQFF. The CDR3, as DNA: TGCGCCAGCAGCTTGGTTTTGGGGTCGGGCCGGGAGGATGAGCAGTTCTTC.

The chain joins TRBV6-5 to TRBJ2-2; the D is unclear. This CDR3 spans 12 amino acids. Germline loops: CDR1 MNHEY, CDR2 SVGAGI. The V end was cut by 7 bases, the J end by 2 bases, with 5 bases between. The CDR3 reads CASKQNTGELFF. The CDR3 DNA follows: TGTGCCAGCAAACAAAACACCGGGGAGCTGTTTTTT.

J is TRBJ2-1 and V is TRBV10-3; D is possibly TRBD2 (6 bases). V dropped 0 bases and J dropped 1 base, with 13 bases sitting between them. The CDR3 sequence is 17 residues long. CDR1 is ENHRY and CDR2 is SYGVKD in the germline V gene. The chain's CDR3 is CAISESVRERSYNEQFF. DNA of the CDR3: TGTGCCATCAGTGAGTCTGTACGGGAGAGGTCCTACAATGAGCAGTTCTTC.